These T cell receptor beta chains were read from a single sample in a study of sequential checkpoint blockade in melanoma. Only in-frame clones appear in the TCRdb table, and some are missing; sequencing was by immunoSEQ multiplex PCR. Seen here are under 45,000 clones, roughly 86% observed once, and the top ten hold around 6%. The specimen comprised CD8+ T cells sorted from blood (inferred from file names), sampled from a patient given nivolumab and ipilimumab in sequence. The receptor set was obtained from a human donor with melanoma. Both conserved end residues are part of each CDR3. Fields, in order: J gene, V gene, D gene, clone size, CDR3 DNA, CDR3 protein. The D gene is left open where the match is weak. The listing skips clone size in some rows; elsewhere it reads once, few, many or a size class.

TRBJ1-1 TRBV7-9 . . TGTGCCAGCAGCCTCGATGGTAGGGGCACTGAAGCTTTCTTT CASSLDGRGTEAFF
TRBJ1-1 TRBV19 . . TGTGCCAGTAGTATCAGGGCTAGGGTGGCTGAAGCTTTCTTT CASSIRARVAEAFF
TRBJ1-1 TRBV2 . . TGTGGGCAGCATATGCAGGGAACTGAAGCTTTCTTT CGQHMQGTEAFF
TRBJ1-5 TRBV6-5 . . TGTGCCAGCAGACAGGAACATAGCAATCAGCCCCAGCATTTT CASRQEHSNQPQHF
TRBJ2-7 TRBV11-2 . . TGTGCCAGCAGCTTGGGTACTCTACAGGGCTACGAGCAGTACTTC CASSLGTLQGYEQYF
TRBJ2-1 TRBV4-2 . few TGTGCCAGCAGCCAGGGTGGCGTAGGAGTCGAGCAGTTCTTC CASSQGGVGVEQFF
TRBJ2-5 TRBV7-2 TRBD1 medium-sized TGTGCCAGCAGCTTAGCAGGGGGCGAGGAAGAGACCCAGTACTTC CASSLAGGEEETQYF
TRBJ1-1 TRBV7-8 . once TGTGCCAGCAGCTTGGTAATTGCGACAGTGGGTGAAGCTTTCTTT CASSLVIATVGEAFF
TRBJ1-5 TRBV4-1 TRBD1 . TGCGCCAGCAGCCAAGTAGTCAGGGGGACTCAGCCCCAGCATTTT CASSQVVRGTQPQHF
TRBJ1-6 TRBV6-1 . . TGTGCCAGCAGTGGGGGGCAGGATAATTCACCCCTCCACTTT CASSGGQDNSPLHF
TRBJ2-5 TRBV7-6 TRBD1 . TGTGCCAGCAGCATAGGGACAGCAAATTTGGAGCAGTACTTC CASSIGTANLEQYF
TRBJ1-1 TRBV29-1 . medium-sized TGCAGCGTTGAATTGTTGGACAGCTATGAAGCTTTCTTT CSVELLDSYEAFF
TRBJ2-5 TRBV4-1 TRBD2 . TGCGCCAGCAGCCAACCGGAGGCGGGAGAGGTCCGGGAGACCCAGTACTTC CASSQPEAGEVRETQYF
TRBJ2-7 TRBV9 TRBD1 once TGTGCCAGCAGCGTAGGAGGGACAGGGGGTTTCTACGAGCAGTACTTC CASSVGGTGGFYEQYF
TRBJ2-7 TRBV7-6 . . TGTGCCAGCAGCCAACAGGTAACCTACGAGCAGTACTTC CASSQQVTYEQYF
TRBJ2-1 TRBV6-1 TRBD2 . TGTGCCAGCAGTGAAGCTATAGGTAGCGGGGGGGCAGATGAGCAGTTCTTC CASSEAIGSGGADEQFF
TRBJ1-5 TRBV27 TRBD1 . TGTGCCAGCAGTTACAGGGGCAGTCATCAGCCCCAGCATTTT CASSYRGSHQPQHF
TRBJ2-7 TRBV14 . few TGTGCCAGCAGCCCAGAAAATAGTCCCGCCAACTACGAGCAGTACTTC CASSPENSPANYEQYF
TRBJ1-5 TRBV28 TRBD1 . TGTGCCAGCAGGCTCACAGGGGGCAGCAATCAGCCCCAGCATTTT CASRLTGGSNQPQHF
TRBJ1-5 TRBV30 . . TGTGCCTGGAGTGTAAGCGGGCAGCCCCAGCATTTT CAWSVSGQPQHF
TRBJ1-6 TRBV5-4 . . TGTGCCAGCAGCTATGGACAGACCCATTCACCCCTCCACTTT CASSYGQTHSPLHF
TRBJ2-1 TRBV19 TRBD2 . TGTGCCAGTAGCATGACTAGCGGGAGGTACAATGAGCAGTTCTTC CASSMTSGRYNEQFF
TRBJ2-7 TRBV6-1 . . TGTGCCAGCAGTGACGCAGGGCTACCACCCTACGAGCAGTACTTC CASSDAGLPPYEQYF
TRBJ2-1 TRBV27 TRBD2 . TGTGCCAGCAGTGCGGGACTAGCGATCAATGAGCAGTTCTTC CASSAGLAINEQFF
TRBJ2-5 TRBV11-3 TRBD1 . TGTGCCAGCAGCTCCGGACAGGGGACCGGGACCCAGTACTTC CASSSGQGTGTQYF
TRBJ1-3 TRBV10-3 . . TGTGCCATCAGTGAGGACAACTCTGGAAACACCATATATTTT CAISEDNSGNTIYF
TRBJ1-5 TRBV21-1 . . TGTGCCAGCAGCAACCGGGACAGGGATCAGCCCCAGCATTTT CASSNRDRDQPQHF
TRBJ1-1 TRBV19 . . TGTGCCAGTAGTCCAACAGGTTACACTGAAGCTTTCTTT CASSPTGYTEAFF
TRBJ2-1 TRBV7-8 TRBD2 . TGTGCCAGCAGCTTAGCGGGACTAGCGGAGTTCTTC CASSLAGLAEFF
TRBJ2-7 TRBV5-4 TRBD1 . TGTGCCAGCAGCCCGGCCCCGGGACAGGGGGACGAGCAGTACTTC CASSPAPGQGDEQYF
TRBJ2-2 TRBV12-5 . . TGTGCTAGTGGGGTCAGGGGTCTTTTGGACACCGGGGAGCTGTTTTTT CASGVRGLLDTGELFF
TRBJ1-1 TRBV5-1 . . TGCGCCAGCAGCTTCAGTGGGCCGTGGACTGAAGCTTTCTTT CASSFSGPWTEAFF
TRBJ1-4 TRBV10-3 . few TGTGCCATCAGTGACCAGTGGGAGGATGAAAAACTGTTTTTT CAISDQWEDEKLFF
TRBJ2-7 TRBV2 TRBD1 . TGTGCCAGCAGTGGGACAGGGGGCCCCGAGCAGTACTTC CASSGTGGPEQYF
TRBJ2-1 TRBV28 . . TGTGCCAGCAGTTTCCTCCGCAGCTCCTACAATGAGCAGTTCTTC CASSFLRSSYNEQFF
TRBJ2-5 TRBV28 . . TGTGCCAGCAACGGTATGACTAGTCAAGAGACCCAGTACTTC CASNGMTSQETQYF
TRBJ2-7 TRBV27 TRBD2 . TGTGCCAGCAGTTTATTTGGCAGCGGGGCCTACGAGCAGTACTTC CASSLFGSGAYEQYF
TRBJ1-1 TRBV27 . . TGTGCCAGCAGTTTAACCGGGGTGAACACTGAAGCTTTCTTT CASSLTGVNTEAFF
TRBJ1-1 TRBV19 . . TGTGCCAGTAGTGAGACAGAGAACACTGAAGCTTTCTTT CASSETENTEAFF
TRBJ2-7 TRBV7-8 . . TGTGCCAGCAGCTCGGAGGGACAGACAGAACCCTACGAGCAGTACTTC CASSSEGQTEPYEQYF
TRBJ2-5 TRBV1 . . TGCACCAGCAGCCAATTGTCGTCTAGCGGGAGGGTGGCCCAAGAGACCCAGTACTTC CTSSQLSSSGRVAQETQYF
TRBJ2-5 TRBV14 . . TGTGCCAGCAGCCAATTCAATTTAGAGACCCAGTACTTC CASSQFNLETQYF
TRBJ2-7 TRBV29-1 TRBD1 . TGCAGCGCACGGACAGGGGATTCCTACGAGCAGTACTTC CSARTGDSYEQYF
TRBJ2-7 TRBV7-9 . . TGTGCCAGCAGCTTATGGGACAAGGGAACCTACGAGCAGTACTTC CASSLWDKGTYEQYF
TRBJ2-7 TRBV10-2 TRBD2 . TGCGCCAGCAGTGAGCAGACTAGCGGGTGGACCGAGCAGTACTTC CASSEQTSGWTEQYF
TRBJ1-4 TRBV28 . few TGTGCCAGCAGGAGGACAGAGGTAGAAAAACTGTTTTTT CASRRTEVEKLFF
TRBJ2-7 TRBV27 . few TGTGCCAGCAGTACCCTCCGAGTTAGCGAGCAGTACTTC CASSTLRVSEQYF